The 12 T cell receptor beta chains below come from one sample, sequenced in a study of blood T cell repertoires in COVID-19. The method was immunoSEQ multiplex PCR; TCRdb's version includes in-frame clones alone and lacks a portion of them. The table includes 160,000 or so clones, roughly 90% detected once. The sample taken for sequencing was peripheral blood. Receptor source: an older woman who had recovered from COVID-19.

The CDR3 sequence is CASCNRGQPGNQPQHF. The CDR3 bases are TGTGCCAGTTGCAACCGCGGACAGCCCGGGAATCAGCCCCAGCATTTT. The chain recombines TRBV19 with TRBJ1-5; D perhaps matches TRBD1 (6 bases). The CDR3 totals 16 residues. The V gene's germline CDR1 is LNHDA and CDR2 SQIVND (reference sequence). V lost 8 bases and J 4 bases, leaving 21 bases between the germline ends.

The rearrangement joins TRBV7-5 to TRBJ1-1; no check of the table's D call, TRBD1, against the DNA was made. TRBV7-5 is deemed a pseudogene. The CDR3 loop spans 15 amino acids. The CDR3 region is CVRSSSGGLGTEAFF. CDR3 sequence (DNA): TGTGTCAGAAGCTCCTCAGGGGGCTTAGGGACTGAAGCTTTCTTT.

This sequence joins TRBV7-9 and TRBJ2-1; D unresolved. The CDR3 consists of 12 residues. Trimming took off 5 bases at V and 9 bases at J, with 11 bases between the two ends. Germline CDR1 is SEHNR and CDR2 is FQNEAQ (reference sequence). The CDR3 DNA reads TGTGCCAGCAGCCAAACCGGTATTGAGCAGTTCTTC. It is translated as CASSQTGIEQFF.

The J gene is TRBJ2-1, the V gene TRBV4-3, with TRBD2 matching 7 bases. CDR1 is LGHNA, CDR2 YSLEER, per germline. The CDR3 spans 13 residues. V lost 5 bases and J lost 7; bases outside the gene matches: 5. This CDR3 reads CASSTGTNNEQFF. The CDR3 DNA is TGCGCCAGCAGCACCGGGACTAATAATGAGCAGTTCTTC.

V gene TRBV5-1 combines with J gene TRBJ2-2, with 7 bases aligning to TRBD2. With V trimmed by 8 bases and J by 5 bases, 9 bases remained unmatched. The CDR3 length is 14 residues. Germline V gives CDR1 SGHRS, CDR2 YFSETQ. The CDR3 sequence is CASSRGDQTGELFF. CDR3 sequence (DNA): TGCGCCAGTTCACGGGGGGACCAAACCGGGGAGCTGTTTTTT.

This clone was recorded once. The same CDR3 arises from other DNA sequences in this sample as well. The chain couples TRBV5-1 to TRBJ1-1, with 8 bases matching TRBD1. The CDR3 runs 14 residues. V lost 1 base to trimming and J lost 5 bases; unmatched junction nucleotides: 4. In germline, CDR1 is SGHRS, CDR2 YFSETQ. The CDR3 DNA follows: TGCGCCAGCAGCTTGCAGGGGGCAGGAACTGAAGCTTTCTTT. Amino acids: CASSLQGAGTEAFF.

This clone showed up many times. In nucleotides, the CDR3 is TGTGCCAGTAGTATCACAGCGGGGGACCAAGAGACCCAGTACTTC. Its protein product is CASSITAGDQETQYF. The V and J genes are TRBV19 and TRBJ2-5; 8 bases fit TRBD2. CDR1 LNHDA and CDR2 SQIVND come from the germline V gene (reference sequence). The J segment lost 0 bases and the V segment lost 3 bases, leaving 3 bases of the junction unmatched. The CDR3 is made up of 15 amino acids.

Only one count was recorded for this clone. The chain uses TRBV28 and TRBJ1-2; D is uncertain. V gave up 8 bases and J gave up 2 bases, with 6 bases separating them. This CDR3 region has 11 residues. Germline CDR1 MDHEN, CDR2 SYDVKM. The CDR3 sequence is CASESNYGYTF. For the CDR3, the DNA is TGTGCCAGCGAGTCCAACTATGGCTACACCTTC.

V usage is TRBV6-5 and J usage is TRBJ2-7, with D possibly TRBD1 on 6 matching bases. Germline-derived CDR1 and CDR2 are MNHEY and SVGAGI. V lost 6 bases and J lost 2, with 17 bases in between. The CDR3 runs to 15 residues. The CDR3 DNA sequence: TGTGCCAGCAGGGGCAAACAGGGTCCTCCCTACGAGCAGTACTTC. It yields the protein CASRGKQGPPYEQYF.

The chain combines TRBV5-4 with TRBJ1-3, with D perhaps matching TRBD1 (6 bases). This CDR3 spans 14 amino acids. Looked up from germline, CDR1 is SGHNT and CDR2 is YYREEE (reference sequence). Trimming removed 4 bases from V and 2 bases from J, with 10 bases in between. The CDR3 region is CASSRRGPGNTIYF. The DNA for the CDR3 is TGTGCCAGCAGCCGCAGGGGTCCTGGAAACACCATATATTTT.

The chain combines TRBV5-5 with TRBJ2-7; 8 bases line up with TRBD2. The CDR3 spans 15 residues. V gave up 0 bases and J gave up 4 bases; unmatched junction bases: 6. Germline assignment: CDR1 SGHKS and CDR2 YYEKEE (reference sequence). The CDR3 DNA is TGTGCCAGCAGCTTGGTCCCGGGGGGGACTTACGAGCAGTACTTC. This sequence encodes CASSLVPGGTYEQYF.

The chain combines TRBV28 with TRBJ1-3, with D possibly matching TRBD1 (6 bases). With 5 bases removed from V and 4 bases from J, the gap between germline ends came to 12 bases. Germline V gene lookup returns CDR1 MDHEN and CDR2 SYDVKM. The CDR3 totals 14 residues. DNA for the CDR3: TGTGCCAGCAGTCCCCCGGGGGGCGGAAACACCATATATTTT. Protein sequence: CASSPPGGGNTIYF.